This T cell receptor beta chain was recorded in a study of T cells after posttransplantation cyclophosphamide. Findings and caveats of the study: Skin or GI-infiltrating T cells shared few TRB sequences with blood.

This clone occurred many times. What it binds is unknown. CDR1 and CDR2 from the germline V gene are SEHNR and FQNEAQ (reference sequence). Trimming took 11 bases from V and 0 from J; bases not matched to a gene: 18. The CDR3 sequence is 19 residues long. Sequencing used immunoSEQ multiplex PCR; TCRdb keeps in-frame clones, though not all of them. The table lists over 10,000 clones, with no singletons. Busulfan-fludarabine conditioning, marrow transplant, and cyclophosphamide on days +3 and +4 were administered. The sequencing here drew on PBMCs, taken after allogeneic stem cell transplant with posttransplant cyclophosphamide. The TCR comes from a female patient in her thirties or forties who received an allogeneic stem cell transplant from an unrelated donor, was CMV-positive, and had acute GVHD only. Some T cells may have come from the graft donor. V and J are TRBV7-9 and TRBJ2-2, with 10 bases matching TRBD2. The CDR3 region is CAYSGLAGVFNANTGELFF. DNA of the CDR3: TGTGCCTACTCTGGGCTAGCGGGGGTATTCAACGCGAACACCGGGGAGCTGTTTTTT.